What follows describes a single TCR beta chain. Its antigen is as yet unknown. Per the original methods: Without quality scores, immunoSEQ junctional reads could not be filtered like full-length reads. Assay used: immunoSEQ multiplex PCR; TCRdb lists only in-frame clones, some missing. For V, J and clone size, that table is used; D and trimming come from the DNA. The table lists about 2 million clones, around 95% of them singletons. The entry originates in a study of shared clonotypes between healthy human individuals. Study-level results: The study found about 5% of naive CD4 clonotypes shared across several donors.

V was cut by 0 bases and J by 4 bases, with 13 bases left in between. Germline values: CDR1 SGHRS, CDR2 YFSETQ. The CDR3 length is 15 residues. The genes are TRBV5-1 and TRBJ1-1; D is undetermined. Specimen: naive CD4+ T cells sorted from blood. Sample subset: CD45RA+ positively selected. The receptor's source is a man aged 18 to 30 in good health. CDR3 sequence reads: CASSLGAQRSTEAFF. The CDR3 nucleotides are TGCGCCAGCAGCTTGGGGGCGCAAAGGAGCACTGAAGCTTTCTTT.